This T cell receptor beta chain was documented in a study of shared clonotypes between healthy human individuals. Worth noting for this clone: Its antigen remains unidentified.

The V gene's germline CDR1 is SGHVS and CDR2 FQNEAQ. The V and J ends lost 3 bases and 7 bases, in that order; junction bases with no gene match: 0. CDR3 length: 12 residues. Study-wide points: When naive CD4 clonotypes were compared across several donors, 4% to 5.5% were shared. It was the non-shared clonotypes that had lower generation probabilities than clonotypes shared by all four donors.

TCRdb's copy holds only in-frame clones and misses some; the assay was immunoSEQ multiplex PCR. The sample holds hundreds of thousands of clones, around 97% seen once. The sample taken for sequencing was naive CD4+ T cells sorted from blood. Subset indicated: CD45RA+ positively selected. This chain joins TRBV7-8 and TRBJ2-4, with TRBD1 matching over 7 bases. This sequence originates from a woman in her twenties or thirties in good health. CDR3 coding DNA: TGTGCCAGCAGCTTGACAGGGAACATTCAGTACTTC. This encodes CASSLTGNIQYF.